This passage covers 22 T cell receptor beta chains from one sample sequenced in a study of cytomegalovirus exposure and HLA in healthy donors. The PCR used 60 Vbeta and 13 Jbeta primers. Repertoires were generated with immunoSEQ multiplex PCR, while TCRdb's copy carries only in-frame clones and drops some. This sample has more than 90,000 clones, with about 70% found just once. The sequenced sample consisted of PBMCs. Receptors originate from a human donor in good health.

The V call is TRBV9, the J call TRBJ2-5; 8 bases are shared with TRBD1. CDR3 length: 15 residues. Germline CDR1 SGDLS, CDR2 YYNGEE. V dropped 4 bases and J dropped 7; count of bases not matched to a gene: 12. CDR3 nucleotides: TGTGCCAGCAGCAAAACTCTGACAGGGGAAGGGACCCAGTACTTC. This codes for CASSKTLTGEGTQYF.

This chain joins TRBV27 and TRBJ1-4, with D tentatively TRBD1 (6 bases). Germline lookup yields CDR1 MNHEY and CDR2 SMNVEV (reference sequence). V gave up 3 bases and J gave up 8 bases, with 7 bases separating them. CDR3 length equals 12 residues. CDR3 sequence: CASSFRGEKLFF. For the CDR3, the DNA is TGTGCCAGCAGTTTTAGGGGGGAAAAACTGTTTTTT.

J is TRBJ2-3 and V is TRBV7-7; weak D call: TRBD2 (6 bases). V shed 5 bases and J shed 2 bases, with 11 bases lying between them. The CDR3 extends over 14 amino acids. The germline V gene encodes CDR1 SSHAT and CDR2 FNYEAQ (reference sequence). CDR3 sequence: CASSPGLNTDTQYF. In DNA, the CDR3 is TGTGCCAGCAGCCCGGGACTTAACACAGATACGCAGTATTTT.

The chain joins TRBV7-8 to TRBJ2-5, with D tentatively TRBD2 (7 bases). The V and J ends lost 1 base and 4 bases respectively, with 13 bases between them. CDR1 and CDR2 from the germline V gene are SGHVS and FQNEAQ. The CDR3 is 15 amino acids. The CDR3 loop reads CASSLGWGGGETQYF. CDR3 coding DNA: TGTGCCAGCAGCTTAGGATGGGGAGGGGGAGAGACCCAGTACTTC. Full variable domain (missing parts from reference TRBV7-8 and TRBJ2-5): GAGVSQSPRYKVAKRGQDVALRCDPISGHVSLFWYQQALGQGPEFLTYFQNEAQLDKSGLPSDRFFAERPEGSVSTLKIQRTQQEDSAVYLCASSLGWGGGETQYFGPGTRLLVL.

The gene calls are TRBV5-4 and TRBJ2-6; D not certain. The ends were cut back, 4 bases at V and 0 bases at J, with 20 bases in the middle. Germline CDR1 and CDR2: SGHNT and YYREEE (reference sequence). The CDR3 length is 19 residues. DNA for the CDR3: TGTGCCAGCAGCGGCCCCTTGGGCAGATCAAACTCTGGGGCCAACGTCCTGACTTTC. Its translation is CASSGPLGRSNSGANVLTF. The full variable domain, in which reference TRBV5-4 and TRBJ2-6 provide the parts outside the CDR3, is ETGVTQSPTHLIKTRGQQVTLRCSSQSGHNTVSWYQQALGQGPQFIFQYYREEENGRGNFPPRFSGLQFPNYSSELNVNALELDDSALYLCASSGPLGRSNSGANVLTFGAGSRLTVL.

The chain joins TRBV5-1 to TRBJ2-5; D ambiguous. The CDR3 consists of 13 residues. V gave up 5 bases and J gave up 4 bases, with 12 bases separating them. In germline, CDR1 is SGHRS, CDR2 YFSETQ. For the CDR3, the DNA is TGCGCCAGCAGATACGACATTACAGAGACCCAGTACTTC. Protein sequence: CASRYDITETQYF.

The rearrangement uses TRBV6-5 and TRBJ1-1, with D perhaps TRBD1 (5 bases). The length of the CDR3 is 14 residues. V lost 7 bases and J 1 base, leaving 13 bases between the germline ends. Germline V gene lookup returns CDR1 MNHEY and CDR2 SVGAGI. CDR3 coding DNA: TGTGCCAGCAAAATGGGGCAGACGAACACTGAAGCTTTCTTT. This encodes CASKMGQTNTEAFF.

The rearrangement joins TRBV14 to TRBJ2-1, with TRBD2 identical over 11 bases. Germline loops: CDR1 SGHDN, CDR2 FVKESK. After removal of 1 base from V and 5 bases from J, the junction contained 4 bases not matched to a gene. This CDR3 spans 16 amino acids. The CDR3 spells CASSQAASGRNNEQFF. The CDR3 nucleotides read TGTGCCAGCAGCCAAGCGGCTAGCGGGAGGAACAATGAGCAGTTCTTC.

In this sample, this clone turned up a few times. The J gene is TRBJ1-2, the V gene TRBV9, with TRBD1 as a possible D gene (5 bases). Trimming removed 0 bases from V and 5 bases from J, with 5 bases in between. The germline V gene encodes CDR1 SGDLS and CDR2 YYNGEE. The length of the CDR3 is 12 residues. CDR3 loop: CASSVGQYGYTF. CDR3 bases: TGTGCCAGCAGCGTAGGACAGTATGGCTACACCTTC.

The rearrangement uses TRBV6-1 and TRBJ2-5; the match to TRBD2 covers 9 bases. There are 14 residues in the CDR3. CDR1 MNHNS and CDR2 SASEGT come from the germline V gene. Trimming cost V 7 bases and J 4 bases; bases outside gene matches: 7. CDR3 region: CASTGGGRGETQYF. CDR3 in DNA: TGTGCCAGCACTGGAGGCGGGAGGGGAGAGACCCAGTACTTC.

The chain employs TRBV6-6 and TRBJ2-7; 7 bases are shared with TRBD1. CDR1 is MNHNY and CDR2 is SVGAGI in the germline V gene (reference sequence). Trimming cost V 6 bases and J 2 bases; bases outside gene matches: 7. The CDR3 length is 14 residues. CDR3 sequence: CASSHAGGTYEQYF. The CDR3 DNA reads TGTGCCAGCAGCCACGCAGGGGGAACCTACGAGCAGTACTTC.

The chain couples TRBV19 to TRBJ1-5, with TRBD1 matching 8 bases. CDR1 LNHDA and CDR2 SQIVND come from the germline V gene (reference sequence). This CDR3 contains 14 residues. Losses at the gene ends were 3 bases for V and 6 bases for J; bases not matched to a gene: 4. In DNA, the CDR3 is TGTGCCAGTAGTATGACAGGGGTGGGTCAGCCCCAGCATTTT. This encodes CASSMTGVGQPQHF.

The chain employs TRBV6-5 and TRBJ2-1, with TRBD2 matching 7 bases. The CDR3 sequence is 16 residues long. CDR1 MNHEY and CDR2 SVGAGI come from the germline V gene. With V trimmed by 0 bases and J by 0 bases, 2 bases remained unmatched. The CDR3 nucleotides read TGTGCCAGCAGTTACTCTCGCGGGAGCTCCTACAATGAGCAGTTCTTC. Amino acid sequence: CASSYSRGSSYNEQFF.

The chain joins TRBV5-6 to TRBJ2-7, with 7 positions matching TRBD1. Germline assignment: CDR1 SGHDT and CDR2 YYEEEE. This CDR3 has 13 residues. V lost 1 base, J lost 3 bases, and 1 base stayed unmatched. The CDR3, as DNA: TGTGCCAGCAGCTTGTCAGGGGGCTACGAGCAGTACTTC. Its protein is CASSLSGGYEQYF.

The V call is TRBV6-1, the J call TRBJ1-2; D is unresolved. CDR3 length equals 14 residues. The germline V gene encodes CDR1 MNHNS and CDR2 SASEGT. Trimming took 8 bases from V and 4 from J, leaving 17 bases between them. The CDR3 DNA follows: TGTGCCAGCGGAGAAGGGAGTCGGGGCTATGGCTACACCTTC. It codes for CASGEGSRGYGYTF.

The CDR3 DNA follows: TGTGCTAGTGGAAAGGACAGGGGAGGGGGTTGGTCCGGGGAGCTGTTTTTT. Protein product: CASGKDRGGGWSGELFF. The chain uses TRBV12-5 and TRBJ2-2; TRBD1 matches 9 bases. Germline assignment: CDR1 LGHNT and CDR2 FRNRAP. The J segment lost 6 bases and the V segment lost 6 bases, leaving 14 bases of the junction unmatched. CDR3 length: 17 amino acids.

Concerning this clone: A much larger clone lies a single base off, so this may be a read error. The chain uses TRBV5-5 and TRBJ1-1; the D is unclear. Germline V gene data show CDR1 as SGHKS and CDR2 as YYEKEE (reference sequence). This CDR3 comprises 13 residues. Trimming removed 2 bases at V and 1 base at J, with 6 bases between. In nucleotides, the CDR3 is TGTGCCAGCAGCTTATGGGCGAACACTGAAGCTTTCTTT. Its protein product is CASSLWANTEAFF.

V usage is TRBV2 and J usage is TRBJ1-2; TRBD1 matches at 9 bases. V dropped 4 bases and J dropped 7; count of bases not matched to a gene: 4. Germline values: CDR1 SNHLY, CDR2 FYNNEI. The CDR3 has 13 amino acids. This CDR3 reads CASSGTGEVGYTF. The CDR3 bases are TGTGCCAGCAGTGGGACAGGGGAGGTTGGCTACACCTTC.

The rearrangement joins TRBV6-6 to TRBJ1-4, with 7 positions matching TRBD1. Trimming took 5 bases from V and 7 from J; bases not matched to a gene: 4. The CDR3 loop spans 13 amino acids. CDR1 and CDR2 (germline): MNHNY, SVGAGI (reference sequence). The CDR3 DNA reads TGTGCCAGCAGTAGGGGGCCGAGTGAAAAACTGTTTTTT. It encodes CASSRGPSEKLFF.

The chain is built from TRBV2 and TRBJ1-3; 7 nucleotides line up with TRBD1. Germline V gene lookup returns CDR1 SNHLY and CDR2 FYNNEI. The CDR3 loop spans 16 amino acids. V trimming: 2 bases; J trimming: 1 base; junction bases outside the gene matches: 5. The chain's CDR3 is CASSENRGRSGNTIYF. The DNA for the CDR3 is TGTGCCAGCAGTGAAAACAGGGGTCGGTCTGGAAACACCATATATTTT.

This sequence joins TRBV19 and TRBJ2-5, with D possibly being TRBD1 (5 bases). The CDR3 has 15 residues. With 1 base removed from V and 2 bases from J, the gap between germline ends came to 11 bases. Germline V gene data show CDR1 as LNHDA and CDR2 as SQIVND (reference sequence). CDR3 sequence (DNA): TGTGCCAGTAGTATAGGTCAGGGTTGGCAAGAGACCCAGTACTTC. Its protein product is CASSIGQGWQETQYF.

The V and J genes are TRBV19 and TRBJ2-3; 9 bases map to TRBD2. J was trimmed by 1 base and V by 7 bases; bases with no gene match: 9. This CDR3 comprises 16 residues. CDR1 and CDR2 (germline): LNHDA, SQIVND (reference sequence). CDR3 protein: CASITTSGGCTDTQYF. DNA for the CDR3: TGTGCCAGTATAACCACCAGCGGGGGGTGCACAGATACGCAGTATTTT.